This entry lists 25 T cell receptor beta chains sequenced from one sample in a study of cytomegalovirus exposure and HLA in healthy donors. A multiplex PCR was run with 60 Vbeta primers and 13 Jbeta primers. Clones were read by immunoSEQ multiplex PCR, and TCRdb kept only the in-frame ones, dropping some. This sample carries 90,000 to 100,000 clones, roughly four fifths of them seen once, and the ten largest clones take 15% to 20%. The specimen sequenced was PBMCs. The receptors here all came from a woman aged 60-70 years in good health and CMV-seropositive.

This clone was observed a handful of times. The chain couples TRBV6-5 to TRBJ1-5, with D unresolved. The CDR3 totals 13 residues. The germline V and J ends were trimmed by 5 bases and 3 bases, with 8 bases remaining between them. CDR1 MNHEY and CDR2 SVGAGI come from the germline V gene. DNA for the CDR3: TGTGCCAGCAGTAGACAATACAATCAGCCCCAGCATTTT. Translated: CASSRQYNQPQHF.

V and J are TRBV30 and TRBJ2-7, with D perhaps TRBD2 (5 bases). Germline V CDR1 and CDR2: GTSNPN, SVGIG (reference sequence). The CDR3 runs 15 residues. V was cut by 4 bases and J by 0 bases, with 16 bases left in between. The chain's CDR3 is CAWTSGRGDSYEQYF. The CDR3 region has the DNA TGTGCCTGGACGTCGGGTCGGGGAGACTCCTACGAGCAGTACTTC. Full variable domain (missing parts from reference TRBV30 and TRBJ2-7): SQTIHQWPATLVQPVGSPLSLECTVEGTSNPNLYWYRQAAGRGLQLLFYSVGIGQISSEVPQNLSASRPQDRQFILSSKKLLLSDSGFYLCAWTSGRGDSYEQYFGPGTRLTVT.

Points on this clone: A read error may produce the germline difference seen at one junction end. This sequence joins TRBV7-7 and TRBJ2-7; 9 bases are a match to TRBD1. The CDR3 contains 14 residues. Germline values: CDR1 SSHAT, CDR2 FNYEAQ (reference sequence). The chain's CDR3 is CASSPGQGPYEQYF. The CDR3 DNA reads TGTGCTAGCAGCCCCGGACAGGGGCCCTACGAGCAGTACTTC.

A remark on this clone: Distinct nucleotide sequences in the sample also encode this CDR3. The chain is built from TRBV30 and TRBJ1-5; D remains unclear. Germline V gives CDR1 GTSNPN, CDR2 SVGIG (reference sequence). CDR3 length: 13 amino acids. V was pared by 3 bases and J by 6 bases, with 12 bases between. The CDR3 is CAWSEQGGQPQHF. CDR3 DNA: TGTGCCTGGAGCGAACAAGGCGGTCAGCCCCAGCATTTT.

This CDR3 reads CASTETGSSYEQYF. The CDR3 DNA sequence: TGTGCCAGCACCGAGACAGGTAGCTCCTACGAGCAGTACTTC. The rearrangement links TRBV6-5 to TRBJ2-7, with a tentative D call TRBD1 (6 bases). Germline V gene sequence: CDR1 MNHEY, CDR2 SVGAGI. With 7 bases removed from V and 0 bases from J, the gap between germline ends came to 13 bases. This CDR3 contains 14 residues.

The chain combines TRBV27 with TRBJ1-5; D perhaps matches TRBD1 (5 bases). The germline V gene encodes CDR1 MNHEY and CDR2 SMNVEV (reference sequence). The V end lost 6 bases, the J end lost 1 base, and 13 bases lay between the germline ends. This CDR3 contains 15 residues. CDR3 nucleotides: TGTGCCAGCAGCCCCTTAGGGGTGAGCAATCAGCCCCAGCATTTT. Translation: CASSPLGVSNQPQHF.

V is TRBV9 and J is TRBJ2-5, with D perhaps TRBD2 (6 bases). This CDR3 region has 16 residues. Between the trimmed V and J ends, which lost 0 bases and 1 base, there was a span of 13 bases. Germline lookup yields CDR1 SGDLS and CDR2 YYNGEE. Here the CDR3 reads CASSVGAGRRQETQYF. DNA for the CDR3: TGTGCCAGCAGCGTAGGGGCGGGACGTCGCCAAGAGACCCAGTACTTC.

The chain links TRBV6-1 to TRBJ2-7, with D possibly matching TRBD1 (6 bases). Germline-derived CDR1 and CDR2 are MNHNS and SASEGT. Trimming took 2 bases from V and 3 from J, leaving 14 bases between them. The CDR3 loop spans 15 amino acids. The CDR3: CASSESRGTRYEQYF. CDR3 nucleotide sequence: TGTGCCAGCAGTGAAAGTAGGGGGACCCGCTACGAGCAGTACTTC.

The CDR3 sequence is CASSLAWSLGGGRYNEQFF. CDR3 sequence (DNA): TGTGCCAGCAGCTTAGCTTGGTCTTTGGGCGGCGGGAGATACAATGAGCAGTTCTTC. This chain uses TRBV7-9 with TRBJ2-1, with 7 positions matching TRBD2. Trimming took 0 bases from V and 4 from J; bases not matched to a gene: 15. The CDR3 is made up of 19 amino acids. Germline-derived CDR1 and CDR2 are SEHNR and FQNEAQ (reference sequence).

The CDR3 loop reads CASRPVTGDYGYTF. The DNA for the CDR3 is TGTGCCAGCCGCCCAGTCACCGGGGACTATGGCTACACCTTC. The chain uses TRBV6-1 and TRBJ1-2; D gene ambiguous. V lost 8 bases and J lost 3, with 16 bases in between. In germline, CDR1 is MNHNS, CDR2 SASEGT. CDR3 length equals 14 residues.

The rearrangement joins TRBV10-3 to TRBJ1-1; D unclear. In germline, CDR1 is ENHRY, CDR2 SYGVKD. The V and J ends lost 5 bases and 0 bases respectively, with 16 bases between them. This CDR3 has 16 residues. DNA of the CDR3: TGTGCCATCAGTAGAAGCCCCGAGATCCTGAACACTGAAGCTTTCTTT. Amino acids: CAISRSPEILNTEAFF.

This clone was detected only a few times. This sequence joins TRBV7-9 and TRBJ1-2; D not resolved. This CDR3 has 16 amino acids. Germline loops: CDR1 SEHNR, CDR2 FQNEAQ (reference sequence). The V end lost 1 base, the J end lost 4 bases, and 16 bases lay between the germline ends. For the CDR3, the DNA is TGTGCCAGCAGCTTAGGGGAGCCTGAACGCCTCTATGGCTACACCTTC. It codes for CASSLGEPERLYGYTF. The whole variable domain, filled in from reference TRBV7-9 and TRBJ1-2, reads DTGVSQNPRHKITKRGQNVTFRCDPISEHNRLYWYRQTLGQGPEFLTYFQNEAQLEKSRLLSDRFSAERPKGSFSTLEIQRTEQGDSAMYLCASSLGEPERLYGYTFGSGTRLTVV.

This clone has a handful of counts. The chain carries TRBV9 and TRBJ2-3; 7 bases are a match to TRBD2. This CDR3 has 16 amino acids. Germline V lookup: CDR1 SGDLS, CDR2 YYNGEE. J gave up 3 bases and V 0 bases, and 7 bases lay outside the gene matches. The CDR3 protein is CASSVVGGRSTDTQYF. The CDR3 nucleotides read TGTGCCAGCAGCGTAGTTGGCGGGAGAAGTACAGATACGCAGTATTTT.

The V and J genes are TRBV7-9 and TRBJ2-1; 8 nucleotides align to TRBD2. After removal of 8 bases from V and 3 bases from J, the junction contained 6 bases not matched to a gene. CDR1 is SEHNR and CDR2 is FQNEAQ in the germline V gene (reference sequence). The CDR3 consists of 14 residues. CDR3 sequence reads: CASPSGGDYNEQFF. Written as DNA, the CDR3 is TGTGCCAGCCCTTCCGGGGGGGACTACAATGAGCAGTTCTTC.

The chain recombines TRBV27 with TRBJ2-3; 11 bases map to TRBD2. V was pared by 5 bases and J by 5 bases, with 9 bases of the junction left unmatched. CDR1 is MNHEY, CDR2 SMNVEV, per germline (reference sequence). The CDR3 contains 16 residues. CDR3 in amino acids: CASSTTSGGLLDTQYF. The CDR3 DNA sequence: TGTGCCAGCAGTACCACTAGCGGGGGTCTCCTAGATACGCAGTATTTT.

This chain joins TRBV4-1 and TRBJ2-3; 10 positions match TRBD2. CDR3 length equals 21 residues. V shed 3 bases and J 3 bases; nucleotides not matched to a gene: 21. The germline V gene encodes CDR1 MGHRA and CDR2 YSYEKL. The CDR3 region is CASSQEGMLAGVISGTDTQYF. The CDR3 coding sequence is TGCGCCAGCAGCCAGGAAGGGATGCTAGCGGGAGTCATCTCCGGGACAGATACGCAGTATTTT.

This sequence joins TRBV29-1 and TRBJ2-5; 11 nucleotides line up with TRBD1. This CDR3 is 13 amino acids long. Germline loops: CDR1 SQVTM, CDR2 ANQGSEA. V gave up 8 bases and J gave up 4 bases; unmatched junction bases: 6. The CDR3 loop is CSSGQGAGETQYF. CDR3 sequence (DNA): TGCAGCAGTGGACAGGGGGCAGGAGAGACCCAGTACTTC.

This sequence joins TRBV25-1 and TRBJ1-6; 9 bases map to TRBD1. CDR3 length: 13 amino acids. Germline V gene lookup returns CDR1 MGHDK and CDR2 SYGVNS. V trimming: 6 bases; J trimming: 9 bases; junction bases outside the gene matches: 3. The CDR3 region has the DNA TGTGCCAGCAGGGGACAGGGCACTTCACCCCTCCACTTT. This sequence encodes CASRGQGTSPLHF.

This rearrangement joins TRBV4-2 to TRBJ2-7; the D gene is possibly TRBD2 (5 bases). The CDR3 is 17 amino acids. Germline CDR1 reads LGHNA; CDR2 reads YNFKEQ. Trimming left V 0 bases short and J 0 bases short, with 15 bases between. The CDR3 region is CASSQELAGGYSYEQYF. CDR3 bases: TGTGCCAGCAGCCAAGAGTTGGCAGGAGGTTACTCCTACGAGCAGTACTTC.

CDR3 sequence: CASSIYAGVGPGELFF. CDR3 DNA: TGTGCCAGTAGTATATATGCGGGAGTCGGTCCCGGGGAGCTGTTTTTT. This sequence joins TRBV19 and TRBJ2-2, with TRBD2 matching over 7 bases. This CDR3 region has 16 residues. J was trimmed by 6 bases and V by 2 bases; bases with no gene match: 9. Germline assignment: CDR1 LNHDA and CDR2 SQIVND (reference sequence).

This chain connects TRBV5-4 to TRBJ1-1, with 7 bases lining up with TRBD1. Trimming at V came to 2 bases and at J to 6 bases, leaving 13 bases not matched to a gene. This CDR3 is 16 amino acids long. Germline V gene data show CDR1 as SGHNT and CDR2 as YYREEE (reference sequence). As DNA, the CDR3 is TGTGCCAGCAGCTTTAGATACCAGGGGGACGGCGCTGAAGCTTTCTTT. Translation: CASSFRYQGDGAEAFF.

The chain has TRBV29-1 and TRBJ2-1, with TRBD2 matching 9 bases. Germline CDR1 is SQVTM and CDR2 is ANQGSEA. The CDR3 contains 13 residues. J was trimmed by 2 bases and V by 6 bases; bases with no gene match: 2. This CDR3 reads CSVSSGTYNEQFF. The DNA for the CDR3 is TGCAGCGTATCTAGCGGGACCTACAATGAGCAGTTCTTC.

DNA for the CDR3: TGTGCCAGCAGCTCCCGGACAGGCCTACACCGGTTTAACTATGGCTACACCTTC. Its protein product is CASSSRTGLHRFNYGYTF. V is TRBV11-2 and J is TRBJ1-2, with 7 bases fitting TRBD1. Germline CDR1 and CDR2: SGHAT and FQNNGV. V shed 4 bases, J shed 1 base, and the junction held 15 bases outside the gene matches. The CDR3 is 18 amino acids.

The chain links TRBV6-6 to TRBJ1-1; D gene unclear. Trimming removed 0 bases from V and 6 bases from J, with 11 bases in between. The CDR3 is 14 residues long. Germline V gene data show CDR1 as MNHNY and CDR2 as SVGAGI (reference sequence). CDR3 sequence reads: CASSYSWALPEAFF. CDR3 nucleotides: TGTGCCAGCAGTTACTCTTGGGCTCTCCCTGAAGCTTTCTTT.

Concerning this clone itself: The DNA is omitted, as the CDR3 cannot be located on it reliably, and the CDR3 follows TCRdb's listing. The chain employs TRBV2 and TRBJ1-1. In germline, CDR1 is SNHLY, CDR2 FYNNEI. From its first to its last residue, the CDR3 has 13 amino acids. The CDR3 loop reads CASILEAGGAAFF.